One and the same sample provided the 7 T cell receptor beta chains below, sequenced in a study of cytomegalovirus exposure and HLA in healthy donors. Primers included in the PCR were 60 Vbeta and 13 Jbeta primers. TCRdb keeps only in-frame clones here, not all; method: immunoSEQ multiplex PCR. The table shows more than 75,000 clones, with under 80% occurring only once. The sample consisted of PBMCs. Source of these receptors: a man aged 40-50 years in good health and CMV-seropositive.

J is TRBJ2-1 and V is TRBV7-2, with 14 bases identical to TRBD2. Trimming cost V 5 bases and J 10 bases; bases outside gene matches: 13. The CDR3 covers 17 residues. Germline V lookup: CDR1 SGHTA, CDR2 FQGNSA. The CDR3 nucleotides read TGTGCCAGCAGCATAGAAGCCGGGACTAGCGGGAGTAGGGAGCAGTTCTTC. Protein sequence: CASSIEAGTSGSREQFF.

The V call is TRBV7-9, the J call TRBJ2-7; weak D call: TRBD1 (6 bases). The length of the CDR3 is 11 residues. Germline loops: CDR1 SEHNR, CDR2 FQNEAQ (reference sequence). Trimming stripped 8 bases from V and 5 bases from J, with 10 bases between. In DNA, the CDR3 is TGTGCCAGCCAGGGGTTCGACGAGCAGTACTTC. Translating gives CASQGFDEQYF.

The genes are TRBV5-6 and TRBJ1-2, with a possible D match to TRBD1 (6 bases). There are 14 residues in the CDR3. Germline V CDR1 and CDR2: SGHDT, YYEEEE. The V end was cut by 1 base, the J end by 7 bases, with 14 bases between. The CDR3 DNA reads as TGTGCCAGCAGCTTGAGAGGGGGAGAAGGTGGCTACACCTTC. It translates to CASSLRGGEGGYTF.

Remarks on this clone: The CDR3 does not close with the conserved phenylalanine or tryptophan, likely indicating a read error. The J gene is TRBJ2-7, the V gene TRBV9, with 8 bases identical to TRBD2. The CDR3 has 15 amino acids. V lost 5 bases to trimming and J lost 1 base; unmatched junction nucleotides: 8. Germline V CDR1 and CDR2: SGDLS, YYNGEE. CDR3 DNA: TGTGCCAGCAGTTTAAGCGGGGGCCTTTCCTACGAGCAGTACCTC. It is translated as CASSLSGGLSYEQYL.

The CDR3 loop reads CASSEFKGGLADTQYF. Here the CDR3 DNA reads TGTGCCAGCAGTGAATTTAAGGGGGGGCTGGCAGATACGCAGTATTTT. The chain uses TRBV25-1 and TRBJ2-3; tentatively, D is TRBD2 (7 bases). The CDR3 is made up of 16 amino acids. Germline lookup yields CDR1 MGHDK and CDR2 SYGVNS. V lost 1 base, J lost 4 bases, and 15 bases lay in between.

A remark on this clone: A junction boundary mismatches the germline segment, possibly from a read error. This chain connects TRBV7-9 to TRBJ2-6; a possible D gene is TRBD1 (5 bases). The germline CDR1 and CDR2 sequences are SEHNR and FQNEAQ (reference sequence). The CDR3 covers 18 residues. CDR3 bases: TGTTCCAGCAGCTTAGTATGGGTACAGGTTTCTGGGGCCAACGTCCTGACTTTC. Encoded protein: CSSSLVWVQVSGANVLTF. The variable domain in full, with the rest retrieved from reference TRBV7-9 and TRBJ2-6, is DTGVSQNPRHKITKRGQNVTFRCDPISEHNRLYWYRQTLGQGPEFLTYFQNEAQLEKSRLLSDRFSAERPKGSFSTLEIQRTEQGDSAMYLCSSSLVWVQVSGANVLTFGAGSRLTVL.

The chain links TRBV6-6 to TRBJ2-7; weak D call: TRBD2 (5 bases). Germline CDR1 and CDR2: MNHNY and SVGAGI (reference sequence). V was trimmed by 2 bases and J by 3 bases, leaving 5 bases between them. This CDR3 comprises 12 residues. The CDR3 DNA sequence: TGTGCCAGCAGTTACGAGGGCTACGAGCAGTACTTC. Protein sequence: CASSYEGYEQYF.